In its sample, the clone carrying this TCR beta chain was seen many times. The antigen remains unidentified. The data originate from a study of T cells after yellow fever vaccination. Study findings and constraints: Post-booster repertoires again held most primary-vaccination clones (about 96% CD4, roughly 88% CD8).

TCRdb recomputed calls from the 5' RACE reads with MiXCR, one row per CDR3 protein. The repertoire consists of about 50,000 distinct CDR3 sequences, with about 7.9% occurring once and the leading ten covering 28%. This CDR3 spans 14 amino acids. With 5 bases removed from V and 0 bases from J, the gap between germline ends came to 8 bases. Germline V lookup: CDR1 MDHEN, CDR2 SYDVKM. This material consisted of CD8+ T cells sorted from PBMCs, taken around 15 days after the first yellow fever vaccination. This chain uses TRBV28 with TRBJ2-4; the D gene is possibly TRBD1 (5 bases). The sequence was collected from a man aged 18 to 29 who received the YFV17D yellow fever vaccine. The CDR3 DNA is TGTGCCAGCAGTGAAGGGGTAGCCAAAAACATTCAGTACTTC. This translates into CASSEGVAKNIQYF.